These 30 T cell receptor beta chains share one sample of origin, sequenced in a study of T cell responses to AZD1222 COVID-19 vaccine. Generated by immunoSEQ multiplex PCR, the TCRdb table keeps only in-frame clones and is missing some. The table shows about 94,000 clones, with around nine tenths occurring only once. The material was peripheral blood, obtained 28 days after the second AZD1222 dose. These receptors all stem from an adult who received the AZD1222 COVID-19 vaccine.

The rearrangement uses TRBV4-3 and TRBJ1-1; no clear D gene. Trimming cost V 5 bases and J 6 bases, with 19 bases left between them. Germline values: CDR1 LGHNA, CDR2 YSLEER. The CDR3 totals 15 residues. This CDR3 reads CASSVTHFRRAEAFF. The CDR3 DNA follows: TGCGCCAGCAGCGTAACCCACTTCCGAAGGGCTGAAGCTTTCTTT.

The DNA of the CDR3 is TGTGCCACCAGCAGAGAAGGCCAGGGACATGGCTACACCTTC. Encoded protein: CATSREGQGHGYTF. The chain has TRBV15 and TRBJ1-2; a possible D gene is TRBD1 (5 bases). V was clipped by 0 bases and J by 6 bases, with 11 bases between them. The CDR3 is made up of 14 amino acids. Germline CDR1 and CDR2: LNHNV and YYDKDF (reference sequence).

The sample holds one count of this clone. CDR3 sequence: CASSLVWDTVYNEQFF. CDR3 coding DNA: TGTGCCAGCAGCTTAGTGTGGGACACAGTATACAATGAGCAGTTCTTC. The rearrangement links TRBV7-6 to TRBJ2-1; TRBD1 is a possible D gene (6 bases). Germline loops: CDR1 SGHVS, CDR2 FNYEAQ. Deletions cut 1 base from V and 4 bases from J, with 14 bases between. This CDR3 comprises 16 residues.

The chain combines TRBV5-6 with TRBJ2-6, with TRBD1 as a possible D gene (6 bases). V lost 4 bases to trimming and J lost 0 bases, with 20 bases between them. The CDR3 runs to 19 residues. Germline CDR1 SGHDT, CDR2 YYEEEE. CDR3 residues: CASSPGHQTFGSGANVLTF. The DNA for the CDR3 is TGTGCCAGCAGCCCGGGACACCAAACCTTTGGCTCTGGGGCCAACGTCCTGACTTTC.

The CDR3 nucleotides are TGTGCCAGCAGCTTAGCGCCGAGCACAGATACGCAGTATTTT. The encoded protein is CASSLAPSTDTQYF. V usage is TRBV7-2 and J usage is TRBJ2-3; the D is unclear. The ends were cut back, 0 bases at V and 0 bases at J, with 4 bases in the middle. This CDR3 has 14 residues. From germline, CDR1 is SGHTA and CDR2 FQGNSA. Together with reference TRBV7-2 and TRBJ2-3, the CDR3 gives the full variable domain: GAGVSQSPSNKVTEKGKDVELRCDPISGHTALYWYRQSLGQGLEFLIYFQGNSAPDKSGLPSDRFSAERTGGSVSTLTIQRTQQEDSAVYLCASSLAPSTDTQYFGPGTRLTVL.

The chain couples TRBV19 to TRBJ2-1; D may be TRBD1 (7 bases). This CDR3 comprises 15 residues. Germline loops: CDR1 LNHDA, CDR2 SQIVND (reference sequence). V lost 3 bases to trimming and J lost 4 bases, with 13 bases between them. The CDR3 here is CASSIREDRYNEQFF. The CDR3 coding sequence is TGTGCCAGTAGTATCAGGGAGGACAGGTACAATGAGCAGTTCTTC. Filled out from reference TRBV19 and TRBJ2-1, the complete variable domain reads DGGITQSPKYLFRKEGQNVTLSCEQNLNHDAMYWYRQDPGQGLRLIYYSQIVNDFQKGDIAEGYSVSREKKESFPLTVTSAQKNPTAFYLCASSIREDRYNEQFFGPGTRLTVL.

The rearrangement links TRBV15 to TRBJ2-7; D may be TRBD1 (6 bases). V was shortened by 9 bases and J by 2 bases, with 20 bases between the two germline ends. The CDR3 totals 15 residues. Looked up from germline, CDR1 is LNHNV and CDR2 is YYDKDF (reference sequence). CDR3: CATAEDTRDTYEQYF. In DNA, the CDR3 is TGTGCCACAGCAGAGGACACCCGGGACACCTACGAGCAGTACTTC.

The chain recombines TRBV10-2 with TRBJ1-1, with D unclear. Trimming took 0 bases from V and 12 from J, leaving 11 bases between them. This CDR3 has 12 residues. CDR1 and CDR2 from the germline V gene are WSHSY and SAAADI. The CDR3 region is CASSESGPGTFF. The CDR3, as DNA: TGCGCCAGCAGTGAGTCGGGTCCGGGAACTTTCTTT.

V gene TRBV4-3 combines with J gene TRBJ1-1, with TRBD1 as a possible D gene (5 bases). The CDR3 extends over 16 amino acids. Germline V gene sequence: CDR1 LGHNA, CDR2 YSLEER. V lost 3 bases, J lost 1 base, and 15 bases lay in between. CDR3 nucleotide sequence: TGCGCCAGCAGCCATGCTACAGGCCTCGGGAACACTGAAGCTTTCTTT. Protein: CASSHATGLGNTEAFF.

In its sample, this clone was seen once. The chain links TRBV27 to TRBJ1-5, with 7 bases lining up with TRBD1. Trimming cost V 4 bases and J 9 bases; bases outside gene matches: 6. The CDR3 extends over 13 amino acids. The germline CDR1 and CDR2 sequences are MNHEY and SMNVEV (reference sequence). The chain's CDR3 is CASSWDRQRPQHF. In DNA, the CDR3 is TGTGCCAGCAGTTGGGACAGACAGAGGCCCCAGCATTTT.

This clone appeared a single time. Other DNA sequences in this specimen translate into the identical CDR3. The rearrangement joins TRBV5-6 to TRBJ1-2; no clear D. This CDR3 is 13 amino acids long. Germline V CDR1 and CDR2: SGHDT, YYEEEE. V was shortened by 2 bases and J by 2 bases, with 7 bases between the two germline ends. The CDR3 coding sequence is TGTGCCAGCAGCTTTGGAACAAACTATGGCTACACCTTC. Protein product: CASSFGTNYGYTF.

The chain joins TRBV10-2 to TRBJ1-1; TRBD1 agrees at 8 bases. CDR1 is WSHSY, CDR2 SAAADI, per germline. Trimming cost V 6 bases and J 0 bases; bases outside gene matches: 3. The CDR3 extends over 14 amino acids. The CDR3 coding sequence is TGCGCCAGCAGCCAGGGACAGGTGAACACTGAAGCTTTCTTT. This gives the protein CASSQGQVNTEAFF.

This rearrangement joins TRBV3-1 (or the pseudogene TRBV3-2) to TRBJ2-1; D might be TRBD1 (6 bases). Trimming cost V 3 bases and J 7 bases, with 13 bases left between them. There are 14 residues in the CDR3. Germline values: CDR1 LGHDT, CDR2 YNNKEL (reference sequence). CDR3 in amino acids: CASSHGQPANEQFF. The CDR3 coding sequence is TGTGCCAGCAGCCACGGACAGCCGGCGAATGAGCAGTTCTTC.

The chain couples TRBV12-3 or TRBV12-4 to TRBJ1-6; D unresolved. Trimming took off 3 bases at V and 7 bases at J, with 4 bases between the two ends. The CDR3 contains 12 residues. The CDR3 spells CASSFLNSPLHF. Here the CDR3 DNA reads TGTGCCAGCAGTTTCCTCAATTCACCCCTCCACTTT.

The count of this clone is one. J is TRBJ2-7 and V is TRBV9, with 9 bases lining up with TRBD1. CDR3 length: 16 residues. Per germline, CDR1 SGDLS and CDR2 YYNGEE. The V and J ends lost 1 base and 4 bases, in that order; junction bases with no gene match: 9. The DNA for the CDR3 is TGTGCCAGCAGCGTAAGAGGGGGACAGGGAACTTACGAGCAGTACTTC. Amino acids: CASSVRGGQGTYEQYF.

This sequence joins TRBV18 and TRBJ2-7; 8 bases line up with TRBD2. The CDR3 has 16 residues. CDR1 is KGHSH, CDR2 LQKENI, per germline. With 2 bases clipped from V and 5 bases from J, the junction kept 11 bases outside the gene matches. CDR3 sequence: CASSPMMNSGKDEQYF. For the CDR3, the DNA is TGTGCCAGCTCACCAATGATGAATAGCGGGAAGGACGAGCAGTACTTC.

V usage is TRBV10-3 and J usage is TRBJ1-6; 7 bases align to TRBD1. This CDR3 has 15 amino acids. Germline trimming cut 6 bases from V and 7 bases from J; bases unmatched to any gene: 9. CDR1 is ENHRY and CDR2 is SYGVKD in the germline V gene. In DNA form, the CDR3 reads TGTGCCATCAGGGAAGACAGGGCCATCAATTCACCCCTCCACTTT. Residues: CAIREDRAINSPLHF.

CDR3 nucleotide sequence: TGTGCCAGCAGCTTGGGGGCAGGGTACCACGAGCAGTACTTC. Amino acid sequence: CASSLGAGYHEQYF. V and J are TRBV5-6 and TRBJ2-7, with D possibly TRBD1 on 5 matching bases. The V end lost 0 bases, the J end lost 5 bases, and 12 bases lay between the germline ends. Germline CDR1 SGHDT, CDR2 YYEEEE. This CDR3 comprises 14 residues.

The chain couples TRBV4-3 to TRBJ1-6, with 9 positions matching TRBD1. V lost 4 bases, J lost 9 bases, and 7 bases stayed unmatched. Germline CDR1 reads LGHNA; CDR2 reads YSLEER. The CDR3 has 15 amino acids. The CDR3 here is CASSRGQGRSSPLHF. CDR3 nucleotide sequence: TGCGCCAGCAGCCGAGGACAGGGGAGAAGTTCACCCCTCCACTTT.

The rearrangement links TRBV5-8 to TRBJ2-7; tentative D call: TRBD2 (6 bases). CDR3 length: 15 residues. Germline V gives CDR1 SGHTS, CDR2 YDEGEE. The V end lost 4 bases, the J end lost 0 bases, and 14 bases lay between the germline ends. The CDR3 sequence is CASSPRGMSSYEQYF. The CDR3 coding sequence is TGTGCCAGCAGCCCCCGGGGGATGAGCTCCTACGAGCAGTACTTC.

V gene TRBV3-1 (or the pseudogene TRBV3-2) combines with J gene TRBJ1-6; D uncertain. V gave up 4 bases and J gave up 7 bases, with 20 bases separating them. Germline values: CDR1 LGHDT, CDR2 YNNKEL (reference sequence). This CDR3 has 17 amino acids. The DNA of the CDR3 is TGTGCCAGCAGCCCCCGGGCCTTTTCCGGCGGGAATTCACCCCTCCACTTT. It yields the protein CASSPRAFSGGNSPLHF.

This clone was recorded only once. The rearrangement joins TRBV6-5 to TRBJ2-2; D unclear. Trimming left V 4 bases short and J 5 bases short, with 14 bases between. Per germline, CDR1 MNHEY and CDR2 SVGAGI. The CDR3 totals 15 residues. CDR3 coding DNA: TGTGCCAGCAGTTCTCGTGGGGTCGGGACCGGGGAGCTGTTTTTT. Protein product: CASSSRGVGTGELFF.

V gene TRBV3-1 (or the pseudogene TRBV3-2) combines with J gene TRBJ2-5; 9 nucleotides agree with TRBD2. CDR1 is LGHDT, CDR2 YNNKEL, per germline (reference sequence). The CDR3 is 19 amino acids. V trimming: 4 bases; J trimming: 1 base; junction bases outside the gene matches: 16. The CDR3 is CASSRVLRWGGGVQETQYF. The CDR3 bases are TGTGCCAGCAGCCGAGTCCTCCGCTGGGGCGGGGGGGTCCAAGAGACCCAGTACTTC.

The chain couples TRBV11-2 to TRBJ1-1, with TRBD1 matching over 9 bases. In germline, CDR1 is SGHAT, CDR2 FQNNGV. The CDR3 is 14 residues long. After removal of 4 bases from V and 1 base from J, the junction contained 1 base not matched to a gene. This CDR3 reads CASSWGQGNTEAFF. DNA for the CDR3: TGTGCCAGCAGCTGGGGACAGGGGAACACTGAAGCTTTCTTT.

The gene calls are TRBV28 and TRBJ1-2, with D unresolved. In germline, CDR1 is MDHEN, CDR2 SYDVKM. V was trimmed by 6 bases and J by 4 bases, leaving 15 bases between them. This CDR3 contains 14 residues. The CDR3 spells CASSPSQSSYGYTF. For the CDR3, the DNA is TGTGCCAGCAGCCCCTCGCAATCCTCCTATGGCTACACCTTC.

The CDR3 coding sequence is TGTGCCAGCAGCTCAGGTTTCGAAAAACTGTTTTTT. This encodes CASSSGFEKLFF. The J gene is TRBJ1-4, the V gene TRBV7-9; D is undetermined. This CDR3 has 12 residues. V was shortened by 4 bases and J by 8 bases, with 8 bases between the two germline ends. Germline-derived CDR1 and CDR2 are SEHNR and FQNEAQ (reference sequence).

This clone was counted a few times. The chain is built from TRBV30 and TRBJ1-1; D ambiguous. CDR3 length equals 12 residues. Germline V CDR1 and CDR2: GTSNPN, SVGIG (reference sequence). The V and J ends lost 3 bases and 4 bases respectively, with 9 bases between them. The CDR3 coding sequence is TGTGCCTGGAGCGGTTTCGGCACTGAAGCTTTCTTT. Amino acid sequence: CAWSGFGTEAFF.

V usage is TRBV20-1 and J usage is TRBJ2-2; D not certain. CDR1 is DFQATT and CDR2 is SNEGSKA in the germline V gene (reference sequence). V was clipped by 3 bases and J by 1 base, with 9 bases between them. This CDR3 region has 14 residues. CDR3: CSASTDLNTGELFF. The CDR3 DNA reads as TGCAGTGCTAGTACCGACCTGAACACCGGGGAGCTGTTTTTT.

The J gene is TRBJ1-2, the V gene TRBV6-5; the match to TRBD1 covers 9 bases. The junction had 6 bases not matched to a gene; V was cut back by 0 bases and J by 7 bases. This CDR3 has 15 amino acids. Germline values: CDR1 MNHEY, CDR2 SVGAGI. CDR3 in amino acids: CASSYSGQGEGGYTF. CDR3 bases: TGTGCCAGCAGTTACTCGGGACAGGGCGAGGGTGGCTACACCTTC.

This chain joins TRBV1 and TRBJ1-4; the tabulated D call, TRBD1, remains unverified against the DNA. TRBV1 is classified as a pseudogene. The CDR3 runs to 12 residues. The CDR3 DNA reads TGCACCAGCAGATCAGGGCGAGAAAAACTGTTTTTT. Its translation is CTSRSGREKLFF.